Below are 13 T cell receptor beta chains sequenced from a single sample in a study of response to subunit inactivated influenza vaccine. TCRdb passed the RT-PCR reads through MiXCR, listing each CDR3 protein once. The data hold about 520,000 distinct CDR3 sequences, with about 25% observed a single time. Specimen: CD4+ T cells sorted from PBMCs, collected roughly 5 days after vaccination. These receptors came from a man aged 45-65 years who received an inactivated influenza vaccine.

This clonotype has a handful of counts. The chain has TRBV20-1 and TRBJ1-5; 8 bases match TRBD1. The CDR3 extends over 15 amino acids. Trimming cost V 1 base and J 1 base; bases outside gene matches: 3. Germline V gene sequence: CDR1 DFQATT, CDR2 SNEGSKA (reference sequence). DNA for the CDR3: TGCAGTGCTAGAGCAGGGGGCTCGAGCAATCAGCCCCAGCATTTT. Protein sequence: CSARAGGSSNQPQHF.

The sample holds a few counts of this clonotype. The genes are TRBV11-2 and TRBJ2-1; D remains ambiguous. V lost 1 base to trimming and J lost 3 bases, with 10 bases between them. The CDR3 has 15 amino acids. Germline V CDR1 and CDR2: SGHAT, FQNNGV. This CDR3 reads CASSLGSPGYNEQFF. As DNA, the CDR3 is TGTGCCAGCAGCTTAGGAAGTCCGGGCTACAATGAGCAGTTCTTC.

The CDR3 spells CASSPLSTGLAGPDTQYF. Here the CDR3 DNA reads TGTGCCAGCTCACCACTCTCGACCGGACTAGCGGGACCAGATACGCAGTATTTT. J is TRBJ2-3 and V is TRBV18; 12 bases are shared with TRBD2. Germline V gene sequence: CDR1 KGHSH, CDR2 LQKENI. The CDR3 runs to 18 residues. V was pared by 1 base and J by 4 bases, with 9 bases of the junction left unmatched.

This chain connects TRBV9 to TRBJ2-3, with TRBD2 identical over 11 bases. CDR1 and CDR2 from the germline V gene are SGDLS and YYNGEE. The CDR3 length is 16 residues. The trim removed 0 bases at V and 4 bases at J, leaving 4 bases unmatched. The CDR3 DNA reads as TGTGCCAGCAGCGTAGATCTAGCGGGGGGCTCAGATACGCAGTATTTT. Amino acids: CASSVDLAGGSDTQYF.

The chain links TRBV20-1 to TRBJ2-7, with D unclear. Germline V gene lookup returns CDR1 DFQATT and CDR2 SNEGSKA (reference sequence). V dropped 2 bases and J dropped 6 bases, with 23 bases sitting between them. The CDR3 loop spans 16 amino acids. CDR3: CSARLIYTGYRREQYF. CDR3 in DNA: TGCAGTGCTAGACTCATCTATACCGGGTATCGGCGCGAGCAGTACTTC.

In its sample, this clonotype was seen once. Germline and junction disagree at one end, which may indicate a read error. The chain recombines TRBV7-2 with TRBJ2-3, with D tentatively TRBD1 (6 bases). CDR1 is SGHTA, CDR2 FQGNSA, per germline. The CDR3 contains 15 residues. CDR3 DNA sequence: TGTGCCGGCAGCCTGGACAGCGCCCGCGTAGATACGCAGTATTTT. This gives the protein CAGSLDSARVDTQYF.

The V and J genes are TRBV4-2 and TRBJ1-2, with a tentative D call TRBD1 (5 bases). The V end lost 0 bases, the J end lost 5 bases, and 7 bases lay between the germline ends. Germline V gives CDR1 LGHNA, CDR2 YNFKEQ. This CDR3 region has 13 residues. CDR3 amino acids: CASSQDQGYGYTF. In DNA, the CDR3 is TGTGCCAGCAGCCAAGATCAGGGTTATGGCTACACCTTC.

Many counts were recorded for this clonotype. V usage is TRBV29-1 and J usage is TRBJ2-1; TRBD2 matches at 9 bases. Germline loops: CDR1 SQVTM, CDR2 ANQGSEA. The CDR3 is 13 residues long. V dropped 8 bases and J dropped 9; count of bases not matched to a gene: 11. CDR3 DNA: TGCAGCTGCCTGCGGGAGGGCCCCGGTGAGCAGTTCTTC. Amino acids: CSCLREGPGEQFF.

V usage is TRBV27 and J usage is TRBJ2-7; 7 bases are a match to TRBD1. V was clipped by 6 bases and J by 2 bases; unmatched bases: 7. CDR3 length: 14 residues. CDR1 is MNHEY and CDR2 is SMNVEV in the germline V gene (reference sequence). The CDR3 nucleotides are TGTGCCAGCAGCCGGATGACAGGGACCTACGAGCAGTACTTC. Protein: CASSRMTGTYEQYF.

This chain connects TRBV7-9 to TRBJ2-7; 15 bases map to TRBD2. The V segment lost 5 bases and the J segment 4 bases; nucleotides outside the gene matches: 6. The CDR3 is 16 amino acids. The germline CDR1 and CDR2 sequences are SEHNR and FQNEAQ (reference sequence). The CDR3 DNA sequence: TGTGCCAGCAGCGGGACTAGCGGGAGGAGTTTGTACGAGCAGTACTTC. It yields the protein CASSGTSGRSLYEQYF.

This clonotype was found a few times. J is TRBJ2-1 and V is TRBV6-2 or TRBV6-3; D remains ambiguous. This CDR3 is built from 19 residues. Germline CDR1 and CDR2: MNHEY and SVGEGT. V lost 4 bases, J lost 7 bases, and 29 bases lay in between. The CDR3 sequence is CASSSDFGSPARRRNEQFF. The CDR3 DNA reads TGTGCCAGCAGTTCCGACTTTGGGTCCCCGGCTCGTCGCCGGAATGAGCAGTTCTTC.

V and J are TRBV5-1 and TRBJ2-5; D unresolved. Germline V lookup: CDR1 SGHRS, CDR2 YFSETQ. The CDR3 consists of 13 residues. The germline V and J ends were trimmed by 6 bases and 0 bases, with 9 bases remaining between them. This chain's CDR3 is CASTRQYQETQYF. CDR3 nucleotide sequence: TGCGCCAGCACTCGGCAGTACCAAGAGACCCAGTACTTC.

This clonotype has a handful of counts. This chain links TRBV29-1 with TRBJ2-5; TRBD2 agrees at 8 bases. Per germline, CDR1 SQVTM and CDR2 ANQGSEA. The CDR3 sequence is 16 residues long. V dropped 6 bases and J dropped 4; count of bases not matched to a gene: 16. For the CDR3, the DNA is TGCAGCGTCGTTATACTAGCGGAGGCCCCCCGAGAGACCCAGTACTTC. Its translation is CSVVILAEAPRETQYF.